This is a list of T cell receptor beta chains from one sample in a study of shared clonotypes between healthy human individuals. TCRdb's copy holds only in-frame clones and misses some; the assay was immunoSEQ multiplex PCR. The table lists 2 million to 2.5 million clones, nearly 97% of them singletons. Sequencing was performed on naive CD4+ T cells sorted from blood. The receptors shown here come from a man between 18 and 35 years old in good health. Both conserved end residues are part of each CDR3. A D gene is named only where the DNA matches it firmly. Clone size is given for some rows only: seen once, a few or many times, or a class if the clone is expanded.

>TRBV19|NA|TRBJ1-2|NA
TGTGCCAGTAGCCTCGGGCCAGATACTAACTATGGCTACACCTTC
CASSLGPDTNYGYTF
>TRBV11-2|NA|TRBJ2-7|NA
TGTGCCAGCAGCTTATCTCAAGGGGTCTACGAGCAGTACTTC
CASSLSQGVYEQYF
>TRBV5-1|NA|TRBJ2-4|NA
TGCGCCAGCAGCTTGGAGCATGGGGGAAGCAACATTCAGTACTTC
CASSLEHGGSNIQYF
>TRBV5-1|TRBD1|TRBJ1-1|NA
TGCGCCAGCAGCTTGGGGACAGGGACCATGACTGAAGCTTTCTTT
CASSLGTGTMTEAFF
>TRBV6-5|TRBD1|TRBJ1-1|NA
TGTGCCAGCATCGGACCGGGACAGGGGGCTGAAGCTTTCTTT
CASIGPGQGAEAFF
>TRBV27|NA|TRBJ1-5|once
TGTGCCAGCAGTTTGGGGCTGGATCAGCCCCAGCATTTT
CASSLGLDQPQHF
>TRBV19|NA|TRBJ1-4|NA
TGTGCCAGTAGTCAGCCTCAACCCTCAAAACTGTTTTTT
CASSQPQPSKLFF
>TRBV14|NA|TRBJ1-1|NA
TGTGCCAGCAGCCAAACTGGGGGCACTGAAGCTTTCTTT
CASSQTGGTEAFF
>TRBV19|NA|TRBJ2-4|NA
TGTGCCATCTCTTCCGGGAGCCTAGGGAACATTCAGTACTTC
CAISSGSLGNIQYF
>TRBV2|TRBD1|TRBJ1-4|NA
TGTGCCAGCAGTTTTCCGGGACAGGGGTATGAAAAACTGTTTTTT
CASSFPGQGYEKLFF
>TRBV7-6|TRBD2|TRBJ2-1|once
TGTGCCAGCAGCCCAGCGGGAGTCCGTAGCGATGAGCAGTTCTTC
CASSPAGVRSDEQFF
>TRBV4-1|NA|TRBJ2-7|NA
TGCGCCAGCAGCGGGACGGGGCTCTACGAGCAGTACTTC
CASSGTGLYEQYF
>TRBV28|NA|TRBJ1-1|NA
TGTGCCAGCAGAAAGACGGTGAACACTGAAGCTTTCTTT
CASRKTVNTEAFF
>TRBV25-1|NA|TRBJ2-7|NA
TGTGCCAGCAGTGATGGCCCACCTCGATCCTACGAGCAGTACTTC
CASSDGPPRSYEQYF
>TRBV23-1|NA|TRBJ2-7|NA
TGCGCCAGCAGTCAAGGGGGTGGCAGGGTTGTCTACGAGCAGTACTTC
CASSQGGGRVVYEQYF
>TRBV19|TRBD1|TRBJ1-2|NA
TGTGCCAGTCGCGGACAGGGGGAAGGCTACACCTTC
CASRGQGEGYTF
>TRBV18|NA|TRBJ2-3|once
TGTGCCAGCTCGCTTAATACAGGGAGGGGAGATACGCAGTATTTT
CASSLNTGRGDTQYF
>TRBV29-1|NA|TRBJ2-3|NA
TGCAGCGTTTTAGGGCTGGACCCGCACCGCACAGATACGCAGTATTTT
CSVLGLDPHRTDTQYF
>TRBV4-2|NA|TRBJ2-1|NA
TGTGCCAGCAGCCAAGATTTTACAGGGTCCTACAATGAGCAGTTCTTC
CASSQDFTGSYNEQFF
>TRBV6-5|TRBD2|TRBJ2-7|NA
TGTGCCAGCAGCCCCCGGGTAGCGGGGATAGAGCAGTACTTC
CASSPRVAGIEQYF
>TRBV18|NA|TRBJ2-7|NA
TGTGCCAGCTCACCACCCGGGGTTAAATACGAGCAGTACTTC
CASSPPGVKYEQYF
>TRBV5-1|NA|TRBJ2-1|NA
TGCGCCAGCAGCTTACAAGGCTCCAAGGGGTACAATGAGCAGTTCTTC
CASSLQGSKGYNEQFF
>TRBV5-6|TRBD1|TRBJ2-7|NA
TGTGCCAGCAGCTTGTTGGGGACAGAGCCATACGAGCAGTACTTC
CASSLLGTEPYEQYF
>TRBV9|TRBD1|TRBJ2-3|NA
TGTGCCAGCAGCGTAATAGCAGGACAGGGGGCAGTGAATACGCAGTATTTT
CASSVIAGQGAVNTQYF
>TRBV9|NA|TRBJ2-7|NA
TGTGCCAGCAGCGCAGGGATGTGGGGCTTCTCCGGTTCCGAGCAGTACTTC
CASSAGMWGFSGSEQYF
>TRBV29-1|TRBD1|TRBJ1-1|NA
TGCAGCGGGCTGAGAACAGGGGCAAATGAAGCTTTCTTT
CSGLRTGANEAFF